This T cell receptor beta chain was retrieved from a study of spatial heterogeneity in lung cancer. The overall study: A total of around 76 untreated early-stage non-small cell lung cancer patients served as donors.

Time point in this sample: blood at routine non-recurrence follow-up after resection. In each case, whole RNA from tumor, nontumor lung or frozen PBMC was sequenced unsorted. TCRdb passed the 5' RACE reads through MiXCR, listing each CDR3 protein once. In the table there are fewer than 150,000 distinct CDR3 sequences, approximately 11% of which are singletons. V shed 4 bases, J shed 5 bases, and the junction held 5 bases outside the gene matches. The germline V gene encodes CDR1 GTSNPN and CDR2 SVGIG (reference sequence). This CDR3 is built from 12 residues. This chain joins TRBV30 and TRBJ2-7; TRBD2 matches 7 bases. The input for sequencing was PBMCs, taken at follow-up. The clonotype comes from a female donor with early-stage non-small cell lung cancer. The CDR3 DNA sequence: TGTGCCTGGACCGCGGGAGCCCACGAGCAGTACTTC. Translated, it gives CAWTAGAHEQYF.